Presented here are 29 T cell receptor beta chains from one specimen sequenced in a study of CD8 T cells in ankylosing spondylitis. TCRdb independently ran MiXCR on the 5' RACE reads; one entry per CDR3 protein. Of more than 150,000 distinct CDR3 sequences in the sample, roughly 13% were seen once. The sample comprised blood, either unsorted or a sorted T cell fraction (not recorded which). Receptors originate from a female donor with ankylosing spondylitis or in good health (not recorded which).

This clonotype was picked up many times. The rearrangement links TRBV4-1 to TRBJ2-1; D gene uncertain. Germline CDR1 and CDR2: MGHRA and YSYEKL. The CDR3 is 15 amino acids. Between the trimmed V and J ends, which lost 1 base and 4 bases, there was a span of 11 bases. CDR3 residues: CASSQGAIRYNEQFF. The CDR3 nucleotides read TGCGCCAGCAGCCAAGGCGCAATACGATACAATGAGCAGTTCTTC.

The table lists this clonotype with many counts. V and J are TRBV5-1 and TRBJ2-3, with TRBD2 matching over 9 bases. This CDR3 region has 18 residues. Trimming at V came to 0 bases and at J to 5 bases, leaving 13 bases not matched to a gene. Germline V gene lookup returns CDR1 SGHRS and CDR2 YFSETQ. The CDR3 here is CASSLAFIGGRAQDTQYF. The CDR3 DNA reads TGCGCCAGCAGCTTGGCCTTTATTGGCGGGAGGGCCCAAGATACGCAGTATTTT.

This clonotype has at least ten counts. The J gene is TRBJ1-1, the V gene TRBV2, with D perhaps TRBD1 (5 bases). Per the germline V gene, CDR1 is SNHLY and CDR2 is FYNNEI. V lost 8 bases to trimming and J lost 0 bases, with 16 bases between them. The CDR3 covers 15 residues. The CDR3 nucleotides read TGTGCCAGCCAGGGCGAGGGATCCTTGAACACTGAAGCTTTCTTT. It is translated as CASQGEGSLNTEAFF.

Ten or more counts support this clonotype. The chain uses TRBV29-1 and TRBJ2-1; 8 nucleotides line up with TRBD2. CDR1 and CDR2 (germline): SQVTM, ANQGSEA. CDR3 size: 12 residues. The CDR3 spells CRTKSGSDEQFF. The CDR3 region has the DNA TGCAGAACCAAAAGCGGGAGCGATGAGCAGTTCTTC.

This clonotype was observed at least ten times. The rearrangement uses TRBV20-1 and TRBJ2-2, with unresolved D. This CDR3 contains 15 residues. The germline gives CDR1 DFQATT, CDR2 SNEGSKA (reference sequence). V lost 1 base, J lost 4 bases, and 13 bases lay in between. As DNA, the CDR3 is TGCAGTGCTAGAGGTACTTGGCTCTCCACCGGGGAGCTGTTTTTT. This codes for CSARGTWLSTGELFF.

This clonotype was detected a few times. The V and J genes are TRBV6-2 or TRBV6-3 and TRBJ2-2; either TRBD1 or TRBD2 may fit D (5 bases each). The V and J ends lost 2 bases and 4 bases respectively, with 17 bases between them. CDR3 length: 17 amino acids. Germline values: CDR1 MNHEY, CDR2 SVGEGT. CDR3 in DNA: TGTGCCAGCAGTTACCCAATGGCAGGGACCCCCACCGGGGAGCTGTTTTTT. This encodes CASSYPMAGTPTGELFF.

This clonotype was seen at least ten times. The CDR3 DNA reads as TGTGCCAGCAGCCCACAGGGCAACTATGGCTACACCTTC. It encodes CASSPQGNYGYTF. This chain uses TRBV12-3 or TRBV12-4 with TRBJ1-2; D may be TRBD1 (6 bases). CDR3 length: 13 amino acids. V gave up 6 bases and J gave up 2 bases, with 10 bases separating them.

This rearrangement joins TRBV28 to TRBJ2-7; the D gene is possibly TRBD1 (6 bases). Germline CDR1 MDHEN, CDR2 SYDVKM. Trimming left V 4 bases short and J 2 bases short, with 15 bases between. The CDR3 covers 15 residues. This chain's CDR3 is CASSSPGTLAYEQYF. CDR3 coding DNA: TGTGCCAGCAGTTCCCCCGGGACATTAGCCTACGAGCAGTACTTC. The complete variable domain, with remaining parts taken from reference TRBV28 and TRBJ2-7, reads DVKVTQSSRYLVKRTGEKVFLECVQDMDHENMFWYRQDPGLGLRLIYFSYDVKMKEKGDIPEGYSVSREKKERFSLILESASTNQTSMYLCASSSPGTLAYEQYFGPGTRLTVT.

A remark on this clonotype: A read error may be the cause here, since a much bigger clone is one base away. This sequence joins TRBV7-2 and TRBJ2-1, with 7 bases identical to TRBD1. V shed 5 bases and J 11 bases; nucleotides not matched to a gene: 12. From germline, CDR1 is SGHTA and CDR2 FQGNSA. This CDR3 is 14 amino acids long. CDR3 residues: CASSVDRLLHKQFF. CDR3 nucleotide sequence: TGTGCCAGCAGCGTGGACAGGCTTCTCCATAAGCAGTTCTTC.

This clonotype was detected only a few times. The chain couples TRBV20-1 to TRBJ2-7; a possible D gene is TRBD2 (5 bases). The CDR3 runs 12 residues. The V gene's germline CDR1 is DFQATT and CDR2 SNEGSKA (reference sequence). Trimming pared 6 bases from V and 6 bases from J, leaving 15 bases between. The CDR3 DNA reads TGCAGTGCCGTGTCGAGGGCCAGCGAGCAGTACTTC. Translating it yields CSAVSRASEQYF.

This chain connects TRBV28 to TRBJ1-1; 9 bases line up with TRBD1. The CDR3 spans 16 residues. Looked up from germline, CDR1 is MDHEN and CDR2 is SYDVKM. V was clipped by 1 base and J by 5 bases; unmatched bases: 8. The CDR3 sequence is CASSLLQGAPRTEAFF. CDR3 in DNA: TGTGCCAGCAGTTTATTACAGGGGGCCCCGCGGACTGAAGCTTTCTTT.

This clonotype was seen ten or more times. The chain combines TRBV7-9 with TRBJ2-1; the D is unclear. The V gene's germline CDR1 is SEHNR and CDR2 FQNEAQ (reference sequence). This CDR3 comprises 13 residues. Trimming shortened V by 3 bases and J by 5 bases, and 8 bases separated the two germline ends. CDR3 region: CASSFQRDNEQFF. The CDR3 nucleotides read TGTGCCAGCAGCTTTCAACGGGACAATGAGCAGTTCTTC.

Only a few counts were recorded for this clonotype. The chain links TRBV11-2 to TRBJ2-2; 9 nucleotides line up with TRBD1. V was pared by 1 base and J by 6 bases, with 6 bases of the junction left unmatched. CDR1 is SGHAT, CDR2 FQNNGV, per germline. This CDR3 comprises 16 residues. The CDR3 coding sequence is TGTGCCAGCAGCTTAGTGAACAGGGGGCAGGCCGGGGAGCTGTTTTTT. As protein: CASSLVNRGQAGELFF.

The gene calls are TRBV9 and TRBJ2-1; D is possibly TRBD1 (5 bases). Trimming took 1 base from V and 6 from J, leaving 17 bases between them. The CDR3 totals 16 residues. CDR1 is SGDLS and CDR2 is YYNGEE in the germline V gene. The CDR3 bases are TGTGCCAGCAGCGTATTCAGGGTAGCCCGCGGCAATGAGCAGTTCTTC. It is translated as CASSVFRVARGNEQFF.

This clonotype was detected many times. In nucleotides, the CDR3 is TGTGCCAGCAGTTTCGACAGGGGGCGCGGATATGGCTACACCTTC. It is translated as CASSFDRGRGYGYTF. V usage is TRBV12-3 or TRBV12-4 and J usage is TRBJ1-2, with 10 positions matching TRBD1. The ends lost 3 bases at V and 5 bases at J; junction bases unmatched: 6. The CDR3 spans 15 residues.

There are many counts of this clonotype. V gene TRBV20-1 combines with J gene TRBJ2-3, with TRBD1 matching over 7 bases. CDR1 is DFQATT and CDR2 is SNEGSKA in the germline V gene (reference sequence). The length of the CDR3 is 15 residues. The V segment lost 3 bases and the J segment 6 bases; nucleotides outside the gene matches: 12. CDR3 DNA: TGCAGTGCTAGTATGAGTCAGGGGGTGAAGGATACGCAGTATTTT. The encoded protein is CSASMSQGVKDTQYF.

J is TRBJ2-3 and V is TRBV5-1; perhaps TRBD2 as D (5 bases). Germline V CDR1 and CDR2: SGHRS, YFSETQ. Trimming stripped 0 bases from V and 2 bases from J, with 10 bases between. CDR3 size: 15 residues. The CDR3 spells CASSLAGNPTDTQYF. The CDR3 DNA follows: TGCGCCAGCAGCTTGGCGGGAAATCCCACAGATACGCAGTATTTT.

This clonotype was recorded at least ten times. The CDR3, as DNA: TGTGCCAGCAGCGCAGGGACTAGCGAAAGCACAGATACGCAGTATTTT. This encodes CASSAGTSESTDTQYF. The chain employs TRBV9 and TRBJ2-3; 10 bases match TRBD2. The trim removed 3 bases at V and 0 bases at J, leaving 4 bases unmatched. Germline values: CDR1 SGDLS, CDR2 YYNGEE. The CDR3 length is 16 residues.

The V and J genes are TRBV7-2 and TRBJ1-1; D uncertain. The CDR3 has 15 amino acids. With 5 bases removed from V and 1 base from J, the gap between germline ends came to 14 bases. CDR1 is SGHTA, CDR2 FQGNSA, per germline. This chain's CDR3 is CASSPGRTPNTEAFF. The CDR3 DNA reads as TGTGCCAGCAGCCCAGGACGGACCCCGAACACTGAAGCTTTCTTT.

This clonotype occurred once. A much bigger clone sits one base away, suggesting this may be a read error. The chain uses TRBV7-9 and TRBJ2-5; no clear D gene. The CDR3 is made up of 15 amino acids. Per the germline V gene, CDR1 is SEHNR and CDR2 is FQNEAQ (reference sequence). The CDR3, as DNA: TGTGCCGGCAGCTTAGGCCTGACTCAGTTGGAGACCCAGTACTTC. The encoded protein is CAGSLGLTQLETQYF.

Regarding this clonotype: A single base separates this from a much larger clone, so it may be a read error. This chain connects TRBV15 to TRBJ2-2, with 7 bases matching TRBD2. This CDR3 is built from 16 residues. The germline V gene has CDR1 LNHNV and CDR2 YYDKDF (reference sequence). The CDR3 sequence is CTTSRDPAGVTGELFF. DNA for the CDR3: TGTACCACCAGCAGAGATCCGGCGGGAGTGACCGGGGAGCTGTTTTTT.

This clonotype was recorded at least ten times. The rearrangement joins TRBV4-1 to TRBJ2-3, with D unclear. Germline-derived CDR1 and CDR2 are MGHRA and YSYEKL. The CDR3 length is 12 residues. Trimming pared 2 bases from V and 6 bases from J, leaving 6 bases between. The CDR3 is CASSQPQDTQYF. The CDR3 coding sequence is TGCGCCAGCAGCCAACCCCAGGATACGCAGTATTTT.

At least ten counts were recorded for this clonotype. The rearrangement joins TRBV12-3 or TRBV12-4 to TRBJ1-5; weak D call: TRBD1 (6 bases). The CDR3 extends over 13 amino acids. Trimming shortened V by 6 bases and J by 7 bases, and 13 bases separated the two germline ends. This CDR3 is CASRNAGEQPQHF. CDR3 bases: TGTGCCAGCAGAAACGCAGGGGAGCAGCCCCAGCATTTT.

The sample holds a few counts of this clonotype. The chain employs TRBV5-6 and TRBJ1-1; D perhaps matches TRBD1 (6 bases). CDR3 length equals 14 residues. The germline V gene has CDR1 SGHDT and CDR2 YYEEEE. The ends were cut back, 2 bases at V and 6 bases at J, with 14 bases in the middle. CDR3 in DNA: TGTGCCAGCAGCTTTGGAGGGGGGCGGGCTGAAGCTTTCTTT. It translates to CASSFGGGRAEAFF.

This clonotype was found many times. V and J are TRBV5-1 and TRBJ2-1, with 8 bases that match TRBD2. The CDR3 sequence is 15 residues long. The trim removed 1 base at V and 8 bases at J, leaving 8 bases unmatched. From germline, CDR1 is SGHRS and CDR2 YFSETQ. CDR3 residues: CASSLLVSGSHEQFF. DNA for the CDR3: TGCGCCAGCAGCTTGTTGGTAAGCGGGAGCCATGAGCAGTTCTTC.

The V call is TRBV28, the J call TRBJ2-5; possibly TRBD1 or TRBD2 for D (5 bases each). The CDR3 is 15 residues long. Germline CDR1 MDHEN, CDR2 SYDVKM. V was cut by 2 bases and J by 5 bases, with 15 bases left in between. Here the CDR3 reads CASSLDSPGRETQYF. The CDR3 nucleotides read TGTGCCAGCAGTTTAGACTCACCGGGGCGGGAGACCCAGTACTTC.

There are many counts of this clonotype. The CDR3 DNA follows: TGTGCCAGCAGCTGGGGGACTAGCGGGAGCTATGAGCAGTTCTTC. The encoded protein is CASSWGTSGSYEQFF. The chain recombines TRBV7-3 with TRBJ2-1; TRBD2 matches at 14 bases. The CDR3 totals 15 residues. CDR1 and CDR2 from the germline V gene are SGHTA and FQGTGA. V shed 4 bases and J 8 bases; nucleotides not matched to a gene: 4.

At least ten counts were recorded for this clonotype. A junction end diverges from the germline sequence, so it may reflect a read error. This chain links TRBV7-7 with TRBJ2-2, with D maybe TRBD2 (6 bases). The CDR3 is 13 amino acids. Germline V CDR1 and CDR2: SSHAT, FNYEAQ (reference sequence). For the CDR3, the DNA is TGTGCTAGCAGCCCCGCGGGGACCGGGGAGCTGTTTTTT. It specifies CASSPAGTGELFF.

This clonotype has ten or more counts. V and J are TRBV12-3 or TRBV12-4 and TRBJ2-3; weak D call: TRBD2 (6 bases). CDR3 length: 15 amino acids. Between the trimmed V and J ends, which lost 7 bases and 5 bases, there was a span of 19 bases. CDR3 sequence (DNA): TGTGCCAGCATACCTGAGGGCGGGGTTATAGATACGCAGTATTTT. Amino acids: CASIPEGGVIDTQYF.